Below are 29 T cell receptor beta chains sequenced from a single sample in a study of blood T cell repertoires in COVID-19. Some clones are missing from TCRdb's copy, which holds only in-frame ones; the method was immunoSEQ multiplex PCR. The top ten hold roughly a third of the sample, which has more than 13,000 clones, about four fifths seen once. Sequencing input: peripheral blood. The receptors were gathered from a man aged 45-60 years with active COVID-19.

This clone was recorded a few times. The genes are TRBV19 and TRBJ2-5; TRBD2 matches at 13 bases. Looked up from germline, CDR1 is LNHDA and CDR2 is SQIVND (reference sequence). Unmatched junction bases numbered 7, after V lost 7 bases and J lost 5 bases. CDR3 size: 15 residues. CDR3 nucleotide sequence: TGTGCCAGTAAAATAGGACTAGCGGGAGCTGAGACCCAGTACTTC. Translating gives CASKIGLAGAETQYF.

The CDR3: CASSADRANTEAFF. DNA for the CDR3: TGTGCCAGCAGCGCAGACAGGGCGAACACTGAAGCTTTCTTT. This sequence joins TRBV9 and TRBJ1-1, with 7 bases matching TRBD1. The CDR3 extends over 14 amino acids. The J segment lost 1 base and the V segment lost 3 bases, leaving 3 bases of the junction unmatched. The germline V gene has CDR1 SGDLS and CDR2 YYNGEE.

This clone was counted between two and nine times. This chain connects TRBV6-2 or TRBV6-3 to TRBJ1-2, with D perhaps matching TRBD1 (6 bases). Germline lookup yields CDR1 MNHEY and CDR2 SVGEGT. This CDR3 has 16 amino acids. V was trimmed by 2 bases and J by 6 bases, leaving 19 bases between them. CDR3 residues: CASSYLWTAGSDGYTF. CDR3 nucleotides: TGTGCCAGCAGTTACCTTTGGACAGCCGGATCTGATGGCTACACCTTC.

This clone was recorded only once. The J gene is TRBJ2-2, the V gene TRBV6-5; D is possibly TRBD2 (6 bases). Trimming took off 6 bases at V and 6 bases at J, with 11 bases between the two ends. The germline CDR1 and CDR2 sequences are MNHEY and SVGAGI. This CDR3 has 13 residues. The CDR3, as DNA: TGTGCCAGCAGAACGGGGGTCTCCGGGGAGCTGTTTTTT. This translates into CASRTGVSGELFF.

CDR3 nucleotide sequence: TGTGCCAGCAGTCCCTTCAGGGGGAGCCTCGGGGAGCTGTTTTTT. This encodes CASSPFRGSLGELFF. The gene calls are TRBV6-6 and TRBJ2-2, with 7 bases matching TRBD1. This CDR3 spans 15 amino acids. Germline-derived CDR1 and CDR2 are MNHNY and SVGAGI (reference sequence). The junction had 10 bases not matched to a gene; V was cut back by 5 bases and J by 7 bases.

The chain carries TRBV28 and TRBJ1-5, with 7 bases identical to TRBD1. The V segment lost 2 bases and the J segment 6 bases; nucleotides outside the gene matches: 1. From germline, CDR1 is MDHEN and CDR2 SYDVKM. The CDR3 is 13 amino acids. CDR3 amino acids: CASSLQGVQPQHF. The CDR3 DNA is TGTGCCAGCAGTTTACAGGGGGTTCAGCCCCAGCATTTT.

The chain links TRBV28 to TRBJ2-7; a weak D match, TRBD1 (6 bases). From germline, CDR1 is MDHEN and CDR2 SYDVKM. There are 13 residues in the CDR3. The V end was cut by 8 bases, the J end by 3 bases, with 14 bases between. CDR3 nucleotide sequence: TGTGCCAGCTTGCCCAGGGGAGTCTACGAGCAGTACTTC. Its protein is CASLPRGVYEQYF.

J is TRBJ2-7 and V is TRBV9; TRBD2 agrees at 9 bases. The length of the CDR3 is 16 residues. From germline, CDR1 is SGDLS and CDR2 YYNGEE. After removal of 3 bases from V and 2 bases from J, the junction contained 9 bases not matched to a gene. CDR3 in DNA: TGTGCCAGCAGCGAGGGCGGTAGCGGGAGTACCTACGAGCAGTACTTC. Protein: CASSEGGSGSTYEQYF.

The chain uses TRBV9 and TRBJ2-5; the D gene is possibly TRBD2 (6 bases). The CDR3 contains 13 residues. Looked up from germline, CDR1 is SGDLS and CDR2 is YYNGEE. Trimming removed 0 bases from V and 8 bases from J, with 11 bases in between. CDR3 in amino acids: CASSVGGGSTQYF. CDR3 nucleotide sequence: TGTGCCAGCAGCGTAGGTGGGGGGAGTACCCAGTACTTC.

The CDR3 region has the DNA TGTGCCAGCAGCCCCCGCGGGGATACGCAGTATTTT. Its translation is CASSPRGDTQYF. The rearrangement links TRBV11-2 to TRBJ2-3; weak D call: TRBD2 (5 bases). The germline V gene has CDR1 SGHAT and CDR2 FQNNGV. V gave up 5 bases and J gave up 6 bases, with 9 bases separating them. CDR3 length: 12 amino acids.

The CDR3, as DNA: TGTGCCACCAGCAGAGATCGGAGGGACAGGGGTGAAGGTTCGGTTGGCTACACCTTC. As protein: CATSRDRRDRGEGSVGYTF. The genes are TRBV15 and TRBJ1-2; 10 bases match TRBD1. CDR1 and CDR2 (germline): LNHNV, YYDKDF (reference sequence). V dropped 0 bases and J dropped 7; count of bases not matched to a gene: 17. CDR3 length equals 19 residues.

This clone has more than one count but fewer than ten. V and J are TRBV2 and TRBJ2-2, with 11 nucleotides matching TRBD2. This CDR3 has 16 residues. CDR1 and CDR2 (germline): SNHLY, FYNNEI. The junction had 7 bases not matched to a gene; V was cut back by 5 bases and J by 5 bases. CDR3 in DNA: TGTGCCAGCAGTCCGGACGGACTAGCGGGTACCGGGGAGCTGTTTTTT. Translating it yields CASSPDGLAGTGELFF.

This sequence joins TRBV7-6 and TRBJ2-7; the match to TRBD1 covers 10 bases. V was pared by 1 base and J by 2 bases, with 5 bases of the junction left unmatched. Germline V gene sequence: CDR1 SGHVS, CDR2 FNYEAQ. The length of the CDR3 is 16 residues. CDR3: CASSLDEGQGAYEQYF. The CDR3 bases are TGTGCCAGCAGCTTAGATGAAGGACAGGGGGCCTACGAGCAGTACTTC.

The V call is TRBV5-1, the J call TRBJ2-5, with 15 bases matching TRBD2. In germline, CDR1 is SGHRS, CDR2 YFSETQ. V shed 6 bases and J 5 bases; nucleotides not matched to a gene: 23. This CDR3 is built from 21 residues. Written as DNA, the CDR3 is TGCGCCAGCATCCCATTTCCCTCCGGACTAGCGGGAGGGCCGCCAGGTGAGACCCAGTACTTC. Amino acids: CASIPFPSGLAGGPPGETQYF. The whole variable domain, remainder taken from reference TRBV5-1 and TRBJ2-5, is KAGVTQTPRYLIKTRGQQVTLSCSPISGHRSVSWYQQTPGQGLQFLFEYFSETQRNKGNFPGRFSGRQFSNSRSEMNVSTLELGDSALYLCASIPFPSGLAGGPPGETQYFGPGTRLLVL.

This chain joins TRBV2 and TRBJ2-7; 14 nucleotides match TRBD2. Germline V CDR1 and CDR2: SNHLY, FYNNEI. The length of the CDR3 is 16 residues. J was trimmed by 7 bases and V by 7 bases; bases with no gene match: 12. CDR3 DNA sequence: TGTGCCAGCACCGGGACTAGCGGGGGATACGCCCTAGAGCAGTACTTC. As protein: CASTGTSGGYALEQYF.

CDR3 nucleotides: TGTGCCAGCAGCCAAGCGGGGTTAGCGGGAAGCTCCTACGAGCAGTACTTC. Translated: CASSQAGLAGSSYEQYF. The chain carries TRBV4-2 and TRBJ2-7; 8 nucleotides align to TRBD2. The CDR3 is 17 residues long. The germline V gene encodes CDR1 LGHNA and CDR2 YNFKEQ. V shed 1 base, J shed 0 bases, and the junction held 8 bases outside the gene matches.

V is TRBV7-9 and J is TRBJ2-7; 12 positions agree with TRBD2. Germline-derived CDR1 and CDR2 are SEHNR and FQNEAQ (reference sequence). The length of the CDR3 is 16 residues. V lost 5 bases to trimming and J lost 0 bases; unmatched junction nucleotides: 5. The CDR3 is CASSPGGLAGSYEQYF. The CDR3 bases are TGTGCCAGCAGCCCCGGGGGACTAGCGGGCTCCTACGAGCAGTACTTC.

The genes are TRBV7-9 and TRBJ2-3; perhaps TRBD2 as D (6 bases). Germline values: CDR1 SEHNR, CDR2 FQNEAQ (reference sequence). The V end was cut by 0 bases, the J end by 4 bases, with 11 bases between. The CDR3 is 15 residues long. CDR3 residues: CASSLAGGKSDTQYF. For the CDR3, the DNA is TGTGCCAGCAGCTTAGCGGGCGGGAAGTCAGATACGCAGTATTTT.

The V and J genes are TRBV7-9 and TRBJ2-3; a possible D gene is TRBD1 (5 bases). Trimming stripped 1 base from V and 6 bases from J, with 11 bases between. CDR1 SEHNR and CDR2 FQNEAQ come from the germline V gene (reference sequence). This CDR3 spans 14 amino acids. Written as DNA, the CDR3 is TGTGCCAGCAGCTTAGTAGCAGGGTTGGATACGCAGTATTTT. It yields the protein CASSLVAGLDTQYF.

For the CDR3, the DNA is TGTGCCAGCAGCCCGCCGGGCACCGGGGAGCTGTTTTTT. Residues: CASSPPGTGELFF. The V gene is TRBV5-6, the J gene TRBJ2-2; D gene unclear. The ends were cut back, 4 bases at V and 4 bases at J, with 8 bases in the middle. CDR3 length: 13 amino acids. Germline V gene data show CDR1 as SGHDT and CDR2 as YYEEEE.

The chain employs TRBV2 and TRBJ2-7, with D maybe TRBD2 (6 bases). The V end was cut by 8 bases, the J end by 13 bases, with 18 bases between. The CDR3 contains 11 residues. Germline V gene lookup returns CDR1 SNHLY and CDR2 FYNNEI. The CDR3 DNA reads as TGTGCCAGCGTGTGGGGGGAGACCTCCTACTTC. It specifies CASVWGETSYF.

There are a few counts of this clone. V usage is TRBV6-1 and J usage is TRBJ1-3; possibly TRBD1 for D (6 bases). This CDR3 is 16 amino acids long. CDR1 and CDR2 (germline): MNHNS, SASEGT. V gave up 2 bases and J gave up 0 bases, with 11 bases separating them. Here the CDR3 reads CASSESPDSSGNTIYF. The CDR3, as DNA: TGTGCCAGCAGTGAATCCCCGGACAGCTCTGGAAACACCATATATTTT.

The genes are TRBV13 and TRBJ2-5; D is uncertain. The germline V and J ends were trimmed by 2 bases and 6 bases, with 7 bases remaining between them. The CDR3 consists of 12 residues. Per the germline V gene, CDR1 is PRHDT and CDR2 is FYEKMQ (reference sequence). CDR3 nucleotides: TGTGCCAGCAGCTTAAACATTCAGACCCAGTACTTC. Translating it yields CASSLNIQTQYF.

The chain recombines TRBV13 with TRBJ1-2, with D perhaps TRBD1 (5 bases). The CDR3 is 17 amino acids. V lost 5 bases and J lost 1, with 20 bases in between. Germline V gene data show CDR1 as PRHDT and CDR2 as FYEKMQ (reference sequence). In DNA form, the CDR3 reads TGTGCCAGCAGCAACCTTGGGGCCTCAGAATTTAACTATGGCTACACCTTC. The encoded protein is CASSNLGASEFNYGYTF.

This clone is medium-sized (0.01 to 0.1%) within its sample. The genes are TRBV5-5 and TRBJ2-7; 13 bases line up with TRBD2. In germline, CDR1 is SGHKS, CDR2 YYEKEE (reference sequence). This CDR3 is built from 17 residues. Trimming removed 3 bases from V and 0 bases from J; junction bases left unmatched: 6. As DNA, the CDR3 is TGTGCCAGCAGCTCCGGGACTAGCGGGGTTAGCTCCTACGAGCAGTACTTC. It specifies CASSSGTSGVSSYEQYF.

The chain combines TRBV4-1 with TRBJ1-2; D is uncertain. Germline lookup yields CDR1 MGHRA and CDR2 YSYEKL. The V end was cut by 1 base, the J end by 0 bases, with 9 bases between. CDR3 length: 15 residues. The CDR3 loop reads CASSQAGGPNYGYTF. CDR3 nucleotides: TGCGCCAGCAGCCAAGCGGGAGGGCCTAACTATGGCTACACCTTC.

The chain joins TRBV27 to TRBJ2-7; 9 nucleotides agree with TRBD2. The CDR3 is made up of 16 amino acids. Germline-derived CDR1 and CDR2 are MNHEY and SMNVEV (reference sequence). Germline trimming cut 8 bases from V and 2 bases from J; bases unmatched to any gene: 13. CDR3 DNA: TGTGCCAGCCCTATAGCGCGGGAGGGCCGTGCCTACGAGCAGTACTTC. It codes for CASPIAREGRAYEQYF.

This chain connects TRBV7-8 to TRBJ2-1; 7 bases line up with TRBD2. The V and J ends lost 5 bases and 8 bases, in that order; junction bases with no gene match: 15. Germline lookup yields CDR1 SGHVS and CDR2 FQNEAQ. The CDR3 consists of 16 residues. CDR3 DNA: TGTGCCAGCAGCCCAATGACTAGCCTCTATATCGATGAGCAGTTCTTC. Amino acid sequence: CASSPMTSLYIDEQFF.

The rearrangement joins TRBV15 to TRBJ2-3; 7 bases fit TRBD1. Germline V CDR1 and CDR2: LNHNV, YYDKDF (reference sequence). This CDR3 contains 15 residues. V dropped 8 bases and J dropped 2; count of bases not matched to a gene: 10. CDR3 residues: CATSRDRAPTDTQYF. The CDR3 nucleotides are TGTGCCACCTCGAGAGACAGGGCCCCCACAGATACGCAGTATTTT.